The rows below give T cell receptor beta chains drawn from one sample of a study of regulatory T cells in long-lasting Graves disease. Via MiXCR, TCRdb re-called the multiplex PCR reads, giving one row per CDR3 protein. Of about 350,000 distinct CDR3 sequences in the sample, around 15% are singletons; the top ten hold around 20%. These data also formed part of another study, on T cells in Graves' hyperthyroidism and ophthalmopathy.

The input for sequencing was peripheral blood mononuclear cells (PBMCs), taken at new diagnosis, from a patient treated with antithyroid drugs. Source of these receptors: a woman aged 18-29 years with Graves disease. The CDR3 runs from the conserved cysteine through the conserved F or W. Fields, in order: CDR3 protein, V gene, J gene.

CDR3: CASSLVGRVFTDTQYF; V: TRBV7-2; J: TRBJ2-3
CDR3: CASSSLRGGLAGANHYNEQFF; V: TRBV12-3/TRBV12-4; J: TRBJ2-1
CDR3: CASSLIGILAGAGELFF; V: TRBV6-9; J: TRBJ2-2
CDR3: CASKRDAGELFF; V: TRBV5-1; J: TRBJ2-2
CDR3: CSVEVQGARTNEQFF; V: TRBV29-1; J: TRBJ2-1
CDR3: CASSVGGSPIEPQHF; V: TRBV9; J: TRBJ1-5
CDR3: CASSSYALTQGLHEQYF; V: TRBV6-5; J: TRBJ2-7
CDR3: CASSLAGTTWADTQYF; V: TRBV5-1; J: TRBJ2-3
CDR3: CASSYAPDRNPYGYTF; V: TRBV6-5; J: TRBJ1-2
CDR3: CASSPPPWTSGSSYNEQFF; V: TRBV3-1; J: TRBJ2-1
CDR3: CAIKRGGELFF; V: TRBV6-1; J: TRBJ2-2
CDR3: CASSLPRGGTNTEAFF; V: TRBV7-6; J: TRBJ1-1
CDR3: CASSLAMRTQYF; V: TRBV7-2; J: TRBJ2-5
CDR3: CAISVSPGGAYEQYF; V: TRBV10-3; J: TRBJ2-7
CDR3: CASSSSAASGNTIYF; V: TRBV19; J: TRBJ1-3
CDR3: CASTRGALYNEQFF; V: TRBV11-2; J: TRBJ2-1
CDR3: CATGGQGNTGELFF; V: TRBV24-1; J: TRBJ2-2
CDR3: CASSIRDSNYEQYF; V: TRBV19; J: TRBJ2-7
CDR3: CASWIRDRGNQPQHF; V: TRBV19; J: TRBJ1-5
CDR3: CASSLVGSDSDTQYF; V: TRBV11-2; J: TRBJ2-3
CDR3: CASSDPGQFYGYTF; V: TRBV25-1; J: TRBJ1-2
CDR3: CASSIAGEYEQYF; V: TRBV6-2/TRBV6-3; J: TRBJ2-7
CDR3: CASSQEREGATDEQFF; V: TRBV4-2; J: TRBJ2-1
CDR3: CASSQGRNSGSENNEQFF; V: TRBV3-1; J: TRBJ2-1
CDR3: CASSLWSGGVYERFF; V: TRBV7-2; J: TRBJ2-1
CDR3: CASRSYDNSNQPQHF; V: TRBV6-1; J: TRBJ1-5
CDR3: CSARDSVGQISYEQYF; V: TRBV20-1; J: TRBJ2-7
CDR3: CSASTTGRGTQYF; V: TRBV20-1; J: TRBJ2-5
CDR3: CASSARDGAYEQYF; V: TRBV19; J: -
CDR3: CASSYGDGSLREQYF; V: TRBV27; J: TRBJ2-7
CDR3: CASSQGGVFGETQYF; V: TRBV7-2; J: TRBJ2-5
CDR3: CSAILAGGPWEQYF; V: TRBV20-1; J: TRBJ2-7
CDR3: CSARFGTGGRDQPQHF; V: TRBV20-1; J: TRBJ1-5
CDR3: CASSQALAMAPTDTQYF; V: TRBV4-1; J: TRBJ2-3
CDR3: CASSSPRGYSDEQFF; V: TRBV5-4; J: TRBJ2-1
CDR3: CASSLSWGSSQYF; V: TRBV27; J: TRBJ2-5
CDR3: CASSPRDRFYGYTF; V: TRBV18; J: TRBJ1-2
CDR3: CAWSVLSGPYNEQFF; V: TRBV30; J: TRBJ2-1
CDR3: CASSWSGNSNQPQHF; V: TRBV5-5; J: TRBJ1-5
CDR3: CASSLSGRGHTEAFF; V: TRBV12-3/TRBV12-4; J: TRBJ1-1
CDR3: CASSQSGLAGGASYNEQFF; V: TRBV3-1; J: TRBJ2-1
CDR3: CASSFRHADTQYF; V: TRBV7-3; J: TRBJ2-3
CDR3: CASSPRASGARETQYF; V: TRBV7-2; J: TRBJ2-5
CDR3: CATSEGSSYNEQFF; V: TRBV24-1; J: TRBJ2-1
CDR3: CASSQGGGGMNTEAFF; V: TRBV3-1; J: TRBJ1-1
CDR3: CASSQEQGSYGYTF; V: TRBV3-1; J: TRBJ1-2
CDR3: CASSAGTGTNQPQHF; V: TRBV7-8; J: TRBJ1-5
CDR3: CASRTGPMNTEAFF; V: TRBV6-1; J: TRBJ1-1
CDR3: CASSTAGTEYGYTF; V: TRBV9; J: TRBJ1-2
CDR3: CARGAQRVRFYEQYF; V: TRBV12-3/TRBV12-4; J: TRBJ2-7
CDR3: CASSLGSGGRGNEQFF; V: TRBV7-8; J: TRBJ2-1
CDR3: CASSLDPAGTSGRPPYEQYF; V: TRBV11-2; J: TRBJ2-7
CDR3: CASSLWGGEGTEAFF; V: TRBV7-3; J: TRBJ1-1
CDR3: CASSFGANVLTF; V: TRBV27; J: TRBJ2-6